The rows below give T cell receptor beta chains drawn from one sample of a study of PD-1 blockade in mismatch repair-deficient tumors. TCRdb's table, derived via immunoSEQ multiplex PCR, lists solely in-frame clones and lacks some. The table shows about 51,000 clones, with roughly 80% occurring only once. The sample in question was peripheral blood, obtained roughly 21 weeks after starting pembrolizumab. These receptors all stem from an adult with mismatch repair-deficient cancer. The CDR3 runs from the conserved cysteine through the conserved F or W. Fields, in order: clone size, D gene, V gene, J gene, CDR3 DNA, CDR3 protein. A D gene is named only where the DNA matches it firmly. Only some rows state a clone size, as once, few, many or a class for expanded clones.

.,.,TRBV11-2,TRBJ1-5,TGTGCCAGCAGCGGCGGGCCGAATCAGCCCCAGCATTTT,CASSGGPNQPQHF
.,.,TRBV7-3,TRBJ1-4,TGTGCCAGCAGCTTAATCGTGGCAGTTAATGAAAAACTGTTTTTT,CASSLIVAVNEKLFF
.,.,TRBV5-5,TRBJ1-2,TGTGCCAGCAGCCCCGATTCTGGGAGGGGCTACACCTTC,CASSPDSGRGYTF
.,.,TRBV19,TRBJ2-2,TGTGCCAGTAGTAACCGGGACACCGGGGAGCTGTTTTTT,CASSNRDTGELFF
.,TRBD1,TRBV12-5,TRBJ1-2,TGTGCTAGTGGTTTGGGCTGGACAGGAACCGCTAACTATGGCTACACCTTC,CASGLGWTGTANYGYTF
few,TRBD1,TRBV19,TRBJ1-5,TGTGCCAGTACTCCAGGGACAGGGCATCAGCCCCAGCATTTT,CASTPGTGHQPQHF
.,TRBD2,TRBV19,TRBJ2-4,TGTGCCAGTAGTCCGCGGGAGCGGGGGAACATTCAGTACTTC,CASSPRERGNIQYF
.,.,TRBV29-1,TRBJ2-5,TGCAGCGTTGGGGTGTCAGGGGGGGAGACCCAGTACTTC,CSVGVSGGETQYF
once,.,TRBV19,TRBJ1-4,TGTGCCAGTAGTAGAGATAGAGGTGAAAAACTGTTTTTT,CASSRDRGEKLFF
.,.,TRBV6-1,TRBJ1-5,TGTGCCAGCGGTTGGCAGGCCGCTGGCAATCAGCCCCAGCATTTT,CASGWQAAGNQPQHF
.,.,TRBV2,TRBJ2-2,TGTGCCAGCATTGTGGACTCACCCACCGGGGAGCTGTTTTTT,CASIVDSPTGELFF
.,.,TRBV4-1,TRBJ2-7,TGCGCCAGCAGCCAAGGGAGCCCCTACGAGCAGTACTTC,CASSQGSPYEQYF
.,.,TRBV29-1,TRBJ2-5,TGCAGCGTTGAATTCCGGGCTCAAGAGACCCAGTACTTC,CSVEFRAQETQYF
.,.,TRBV7-3,TRBJ1-2,TGTGCCAGCAGCTTAGCCCCCAACTATGGCTACACCTTC,CASSLAPNYGYTF
few,TRBD1,TRBV30,TRBJ1-2,TGTGCCTGGACCTCCCGGGACAGTCCTAACTATGGCTACACCTTC,CAWTSRDSPNYGYTF
.,TRBD2,TRBV7-2,TRBJ2-6,TGTGCCAGCAGCTTAGCGCTACTAGCGGGAGGCGCTGGGGCCAACGTCCTGACTTTC,CASSLALLAGGAGANVLTF
.,TRBD1,TRBV2,TRBJ2-7,TGTGCCAGCAGGAGGACAGGGGGCGGATTTTACGAGCAGTACTTC,CASRRTGGGFYEQYF
.,.,TRBV5-1,TRBJ1-5,TGCGCCAGCAGCTTGGACCCCAGCAATCAGCCCCAGCATTTT,CASSLDPSNQPQHF
.,.,TRBV13,TRBJ1-2,TGTGCCAGCTACCCCGTCCCGCAGATCTATGGCTACACCTTC,CASYPVPQIYGYTF
few,.,TRBV7-2,TRBJ2-7,TGTGCCAGCAGCTTCTCAGGAGCGGCCTCCTACGAGCAGTACTTC,CASSFSGAASYEQYF
.,.,TRBV11-2,TRBJ2-3,TGTGCCAGCAGCTTAAGTAGCACAGATACGCAGTATTTT,CASSLSSTDTQYF
.,TRBD2,TRBV11-3,TRBJ2-1,TGTGCCAGCAGCTTAATGAGTCTAGCGGGGGGGAATGAGCAGTTCTTC,CASSLMSLAGGNEQFF
.,.,TRBV9,TRBJ2-6,TGTGCCAGCAGCGGAAGAAACCATCCGGACAGCTCTGGGGCCAACGTCCTGACTTTC,CASSGRNHPDSSGANVLTF
.,TRBD2,TRBV7-2,TRBJ2-7,TGTGCCAGCAGCCCAAGACTAGCGGGAGGGGCCTACGAGCAGTACTTC,CASSPRLAGGAYEQYF
.,.,TRBV10-2,TRBJ2-6,TGCGCCAGCAGTGAAGTCCTCTCTGGGGCCAACGTCCTGACTTTC,CASSEVLSGANVLTF
once,TRBD1,TRBV19,TRBJ1-2,TGTGCCAGTAGTACACGGACAGGGGGCGGTCATGGCTACACCTTC,CASSTRTGGGHGYTF
.,TRBD1,TRBV19,TRBJ2-4,TGTGCCAGTAGTGGACGACAGGGGGCTCACTTC,CASSGRQGAHF
.,.,TRBV25-1,TRBJ1-3,TGTGCCAGCAGTGAATATACGGGGGCTTCTGGAAACACCATATATTTT,CASSEYTGASGNTIYF
.,TRBD1,TRBV11-3,TRBJ1-3,TGTGCCAGCAGCACGACAGGGCTCTCTGGAAACACCATATATTTT,CASSTTGLSGNTIYF
.,TRBD2,TRBV6-5,TRBJ2-7,TGTGCCAGCAGTATAACTAGCGGCAGCTCCTACGAGCAGTACTTC,CASSITSGSSYEQYF
.,.,TRBV5-1,TRBJ1-2,TGCGCCAGCAGCCCTCGAGAACGGGGGTCTAACTATGGCTACACCTTC,CASSPRERGSNYGYTF
.,.,TRBV7-3,TRBJ2-1,TGTGCCAGCAGCTTTGGGGGAAGTGATAATGAGCAGTTCTTC,CASSFGGSDNEQFF
.,.,TRBV19,TRBJ1-1,TGTGCCAGTAGTATAGTGACGGGGGAAGAAGCTTTCTTT,CASSIVTGEEAFF
once,.,TRBV7-9,TRBJ2-3,TGTGCCAGCAGCTTAAGGTATATGGGCACAGATACGCAGTATTTT,CASSLRYMGTDTQYF
.,TRBD1,TRBV6-1,TRBJ1-5,TGTGCCAGCAGTGGAGACAGGGGACAGCCCCAGCATTTT,CASSGDRGQPQHF
.,.,TRBV7-9,TRBJ2-1,TGTGCCAGCAGCTTAGGGGCTTTGCGGGGCAAAGTAGGTAATGAGCAGTTCTTC,CASSLGALRGKVGNEQFF
once,.,TRBV29-1,TRBJ1-1,TGCAGCGTTGAATACGGGGGGAACACTGAAGCTTTCTTT,CSVEYGGNTEAFF
.,TRBD1,TRBV30,TRBJ2-3,TGTGCCTGGGAGAGCGGGACAGGGGTTTCAGATACGCAGTATTTT,CAWESGTGVSDTQYF
once,.,TRBV7-2,TRBJ1-4,TGTGCCAGCAGCTTAGGGCAGGGATGGGAAAAACTGTTTTTT,CASSLGQGWEKLFF
medium-sized,.,TRBV27,TRBJ1-1,TGTGCCAGCAGTCCAGGCGGGGTCGAAGCTTTCTTT,CASSPGGVEAFF